The 5 T cell receptor beta chains below were found in one sample sequenced in a study of blood T cell repertoires in COVID-19. TCRdb keeps only in-frame clones here, not all; method: immunoSEQ multiplex PCR. The data show 400,000 to 450,000 clones, with 85% to 90% seen just once and 1.1% held by the top ten. The material sequenced was PBMCs or T cells enriched from blood (not recorded which). These receptors came from a man aged 25 to 40 who had recovered from COVID-19.

The chain employs TRBV19 and TRBJ2-7; TRBD1 aligns across 10 bases. V gave up 4 bases and J gave up 5 bases; unmatched junction bases: 8. Germline V gene sequence: CDR1 LNHDA, CDR2 SQIVND (reference sequence). This CDR3 contains 15 residues. The CDR3 DNA reads TGTGCCAGTAGTAATAGGGGACAGGGGACCCACGAGCAGTACTTC. It specifies CASSNRGQGTHEQYF. The entire variable domain, with the rest obtained from reference TRBV19 and TRBJ2-7, is as follows: DGGITQSPKYLFRKEGQNVTLSCEQNLNHDAMYWYRQDPGQGLRLIYYSQIVNDFQKGDIAEGYSVSREKKESFPLTVTSAQKNPTAFYLCASSNRGQGTHEQYFGPGTRLTVT.

V and J are TRBV12-3 or TRBV12-4 and TRBJ1-1; the match to TRBD1 covers 9 bases. The V segment lost 5 bases and the J segment 8 bases; nucleotides outside the gene matches: 6. This CDR3 is 13 amino acids long. CDR3 DNA sequence: TGTGCCAGCAGTCCTCCTGACAGGGGGGAAGCTTTCTTT. It is translated as CASSPPDRGEAFF.

This clone was seen a single time. The gene calls are TRBV27 and TRBJ2-7; D perhaps matches TRBD2 (5 bases). V dropped 6 bases and J dropped 2 bases, with 20 bases sitting between them. This CDR3 region has 16 residues. Germline assignment: CDR1 MNHEY and CDR2 SMNVEV (reference sequence). DNA of the CDR3: TGTGCCAGCAGGCCAAGAAACGGAGCGGTTCCCTACGAGCAGTACTTC. This sequence encodes CASRPRNGAVPYEQYF.

This chain links TRBV10-3 with TRBJ1-2; the match to TRBD1 covers 7 bases. V shed 7 bases and J 5 bases; nucleotides not matched to a gene: 7. The germline V gene encodes CDR1 ENHRY and CDR2 SYGVKD. This CDR3 region has 13 residues. DNA of the CDR3: TGTGCCATCACCCGGACAGGCCAATATGGCTACACCTTC. Its translation: CAITRTGQYGYTF.

J is TRBJ2-1 and V is TRBV27; a weak D match, TRBD2 (6 bases). Germline loops: CDR1 MNHEY, CDR2 SMNVEV (reference sequence). V gave up 6 bases and J gave up 6 bases, with 15 bases separating them. There are 14 residues in the CDR3. The CDR3 coding sequence is TGTGCCAGCAGGATTCGACTAGTTAGCAATGAGCAGTTCTTC. It codes for CASRIRLVSNEQFF.